This T cell receptor beta chain comes out of a study of T-cell reconstitution after alpha-beta-depleted transplantation in children. Study results and limitations: Among T cells one year after transplant, newly produced cells accounted for most counts and diversity. The origin of high day-60 TCRbeta diversity in some patients lay in surviving recipient T cells and thymic progenitors. Two months or so post-transplant, alpha-beta T cells reportedly derived from several hundred expanded graft clones.

Unique molecular identifiers were incorporated into the prepared TCRbeta library. TCRdb re-called the PCR reads with MiXCR, one entry per CDR3 protein. This table holds about 120,000 distinct CDR3 sequences, more than 20% found once. In its sample, this clonotype was seen a few times. The antigen is not known. The CDR3 spans 17 residues. V lost 3 bases and J 3 bases, leaving 17 bases between the germline ends. The sequences come from PBMCs, mostly from graft donor cells, collected 180 days after TCRalphabeta/CD19-depleted stem cell transplant. This chain joins TRBV12-3 or TRBV12-4 and TRBJ2-2; TRBD1 is a possible D gene (5 bases). The receptor comes from a male patient aged 2 to 9 who had a stem cell transplant for chronic granulomatous disease, so the T cells may come from the graft donor. DNA of the CDR3: TGTGCCAGCAGTTTTCCACAGGATTTTTGGGACACCGGGGAGCTGTTTTTT. Amino acids: CASSFPQDFWDTGELFF.